The entry below gives a single TCR beta chain sequence along with its context. Its antigen remains unknown. Other DNA sequences in this sample translate to the same CDR3. This sample was taken from a study of shared clonotypes between healthy human individuals. Study-level background: There were three CD4 naive, three CD4 memory, two CD8 naive and one CD8 memory plates per donor. General study points: Clonotypes not shared had lower generation probabilities than those common to all four donors.

The method was immunoSEQ multiplex PCR; TCRdb's version includes in-frame clones alone and lacks a portion of them. Found here are about 2.3 million clones, approximately 95% of them singletons; the top ten hold 0.3% to 0.4%. The V gene's germline CDR1 is SGHRS and CDR2 YFSETQ. The CDR3 spans 15 residues. V lost 4 bases, J lost 6 bases, and 6 bases stayed unmatched. The TCR was taken from a young man in good health. Some clones in this sample may be carry-over from other donors' samples. The sample consisted of naive CD4+ T cells from PBMCs. Subset indicated: CD45RA+ positively selected. This rearrangement joins TRBV5-1 to TRBJ2-1, with TRBD2 matching over 11 bases. The CDR3, as DNA: TGCGCCAGCAGCGCACTAGCGGGAGTTGGCAATGAGCAGTTCTTC. Translated: CASSALAGVGNEQFF.